The clone carrying this T cell receptor (beta chain) showed up just a few times. CDR3 size: 14 residues. In germline, CDR1 is SGHNT, CDR2 YYREEE (reference sequence). Trimming pared 4 bases from V and 9 bases from J, leaving 17 bases between. This entry is derived from a study of blood T cell repertoires in COVID-19. About the study: Donors in the United States, Italy and Spain gave samples during acute or convalescent COVID-19. PBMCs, B-cell-depleted T cells, or T cells provided the cDNA or gDNA that made up the material.

The method was immunoSEQ multiplex PCR; TCRdb's version includes in-frame clones alone and lacks a portion of them. The sample carries roughly 100,000 clones, about 91% recorded once. The clonotype was recovered from a woman older than 75 with active COVID-19. The sequenced material came from peripheral blood. This rearrangement joins TRBV5-4 to TRBJ1-3; tentatively, D is TRBD1 (6 bases). The chain's CDR3 is CASSTKDSPLTIYF. In DNA, the CDR3 is TGTGCCAGCAGCACCAAGGACAGTCCCCTCACCATATATTTT. The whole variable domain, filled in from reference TRBV5-4 and TRBJ1-3, reads ETGVTQSPTHLIKTRGQQVTLRCSSQSGHNTVSWYQQALGQGPQFIFQYYREEENGRGNFPPRFSGLQFPNYSSELNVNALELDDSALYLCASSTKDSPLTIYFGEGSWLTVV.